This T cell receptor (beta chain) was identified in a study of blood T cell repertoires in COVID-19. Study-wide background: PBMCs, B-cell-depleted T cells, or T cells were the source of the cDNA or gDNA that made up the material.

The table came from immunoSEQ multiplex PCR; TCRdb's copy has only in-frame clones and leaves some out. Found here are a few hundred thousand clones, around four fifths of them singletons; the top ten hold about 9%. The V end was cut by 2 bases, the J end by 3 bases, with 12 bases between. This CDR3 region has 14 residues. Germline CDR1 reads SGHDT; CDR2 reads YYEEEE. Donors in Cohort 3 who had recovered were those with two negative PCRs, healthcare professional clearance, or resolution of their symptoms. This clonotype was obtained from a man in his forties or fifties who had recovered from COVID-19. The specimen was PBMCs or T cells enriched from blood (not recorded which). This chain connects TRBV5-6 to TRBJ2-7; D perhaps matches TRBD1 (6 bases). DNA of the CDR3: TGTGCCAGCAGCTTACAGGGTGTCCTCTACGAGCAGTACTTC. It specifies CASSLQGVLYEQYF.